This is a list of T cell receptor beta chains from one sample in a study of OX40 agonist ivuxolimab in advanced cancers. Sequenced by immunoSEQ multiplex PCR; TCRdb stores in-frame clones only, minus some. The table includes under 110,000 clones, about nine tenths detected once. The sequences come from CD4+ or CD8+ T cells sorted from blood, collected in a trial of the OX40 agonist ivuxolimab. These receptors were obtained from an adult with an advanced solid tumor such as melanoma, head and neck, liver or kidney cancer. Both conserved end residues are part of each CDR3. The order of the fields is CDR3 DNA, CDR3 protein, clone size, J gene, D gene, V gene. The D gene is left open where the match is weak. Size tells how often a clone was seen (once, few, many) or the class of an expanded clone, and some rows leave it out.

DNA: TGTGCCAGCAGCCAAATCTCTCCCAGGGGCAGCTATGGCTACACCTTC; CDR3: CASSQISPRGSYGYTF; size: few; J: TRBJ1-2; D: .; V: TRBV4-2
DNA: TGTGCCAGCAGCAAAGGGGGCGCTCATACGCAGTATTTT; CDR3: CASSKGGAHTQYF; size: .; J: TRBJ2-3; D: .; V: TRBV21-1
DNA: TGTGCCAGCAGTTACTCGAAGGCGGGAAATGAGCAGTTCTTC; CDR3: CASSYSKAGNEQFF; size: .; J: TRBJ2-1; D: .; V: TRBV6-5
DNA: TGTGCCAGCGGTCCCTCTGATTCCGGGATCGATACGCAGTATTTT; CDR3: CASGPSDSGIDTQYF; size: .; J: TRBJ2-3; D: .; V: TRBV6-4
DNA: TGTGCCAGCAGCCCTAGCGCGCAGAAGAACACTGAAGCTTTCTTT; CDR3: CASSPSAQKNTEAFF; size: .; J: TRBJ1-1; D: .; V: TRBV9
DNA: TGCAGCGTTGTTTTTTGGCTAGCGGGGGAAAGCTCCTACAATGAGCAGTTCTTC; CDR3: CSVVFWLAGESSYNEQFF; size: .; J: TRBJ2-1; D: TRBD2; V: TRBV29-1
DNA: TGTGCCAGCAGCAGCCTGTTTAACTACACCTTC; CDR3: CASSSLFNYTF; size: .; J: TRBJ1-2; D: .; V: TRBV28
DNA: TGCGCCAGCAGTCCGTCCATACAGAACCCCAGAAATCGCGAGCAGTACTTC; CDR3: CASSPSIQNPRNREQYF; size: .; J: TRBJ2-7; D: .; V: TRBV23-1
DNA: TGTGCCAGCAGGTATAGCGACTCCTCCTACGAGCAGTACTTC; CDR3: CASRYSDSSYEQYF; size: .; J: TRBJ2-7; D: .; V: TRBV7-9
DNA: TGTGCCAGCAGCCAAGCAGTGCGACAAAGCTCCTACGAGCAGTACTTC; CDR3: CASSQAVRQSSYEQYF; size: .; J: TRBJ2-7; D: .; V: TRBV4-2
DNA: TGTGCCAGCTCACGATCCGGGACAGGGGTCGACGAGCAGTACTTC; CDR3: CASSRSGTGVDEQYF; size: .; J: TRBJ2-7; D: TRBD1; V: TRBV18
DNA: TGTGCCAGCAGTTGGACAGAGTCTGGGAGCTACACCTTC; CDR3: CASSWTESGSYTF; size: .; J: TRBJ1-2; D: .; V: TRBV6-1
DNA: TGTGCCAGCACCCCGGGACAGAACACCGGGGAGCTGTTTTTT; CDR3: CASTPGQNTGELFF; size: few; J: TRBJ2-2; D: .; V: TRBV7-3
DNA: TGTGCCAGTAGCCTCGGTGGGGGGGGTCGGACTGAAGCTTTCTTT; CDR3: CASSLGGGGRTEAFF; size: .; J: TRBJ1-1; D: .; V: TRBV19
DNA: TGCGCCAGCAGCAAAGGACTAGCGGGGGTGGCGGATACGCAGTATTTT; CDR3: CASSKGLAGVADTQYF; size: .; J: TRBJ2-3; D: TRBD2; V: TRBV5-1
DNA: TGTGCCAGCAGTTTACTAGGGAGCTCCTACGAGCAGTACTTC; CDR3: CASSLLGSSYEQYF; size: .; J: TRBJ2-7; D: .; V: TRBV6-5
DNA: TGCGCCAGCAGCTTGGGGGACGGGGGGCCTCAAGAGACCCAGTACTTC; CDR3: CASSLGDGGPQETQYF; size: few; J: TRBJ2-5; D: .; V: TRBV5-1
DNA: TGTGCCATCAATGGGGGACTAGCGGGGCGGAGCGGGGAGCTGTTTTTT; CDR3: CAINGGLAGRSGELFF; size: .; J: TRBJ2-2; D: TRBD2; V: TRBV10-3
DNA: TGTGCCTGGAGCATCAGCAGAGATCAGCCCCAGCATTTT; CDR3: CAWSISRDQPQHF; size: few; J: TRBJ1-5; D: .; V: TRBV30
DNA: TGTGCCAGTAGTATACAAGCGGGGGGGAGCTCCTACGAGCAGTACTTC; CDR3: CASSIQAGGSSYEQYF; size: .; J: TRBJ2-7; D: TRBD2; V: TRBV19
DNA: TGTGCCAGCAGCCTTATGGCAGGGGGCGCAACTAATGAAAAACTGTTTTTT; CDR3: CASSLMAGGATNEKLFF; size: .; J: TRBJ1-4; D: TRBD1; V: TRBV7-2
DNA: TGTGCCAGCAGTTACTTCCGGGGACTTGGCTACACCTTC; CDR3: CASSYFRGLGYTF; size: .; J: TRBJ1-2; D: .; V: TRBV6-5
DNA: TGTGCCAGCTCACCGCGGGACGGCGATTTGCTCCACTTC; CDR3: CASSPRDGDLLHF; size: .; J: TRBJ1-2; D: .; V: TRBV18
DNA: TGTGCCAGCAGCCCTGGCACAGATACGCAGTATTTT; CDR3: CASSPGTDTQYF; size: .; J: TRBJ2-3; D: .; V: TRBV7-7
DNA: TGTGCCAGCAGCAAAGCGAGGCAGCCCCAGCATTTT; CDR3: CASSKARQPQHF; size: .; J: TRBJ1-5; D: .; V: TRBV21-1
DNA: TGCGCCAGCAGCCAACTAGGGGATACGCAGTATTTT; CDR3: CASSQLGDTQYF; size: .; J: TRBJ2-3; D: .; V: TRBV4-3
DNA: TGTGCCTCCTCCTCCGGGGAAGCCGGGGAGCTGTTTTTT; CDR3: CASSSGEAGELFF; size: .; J: TRBJ2-2; D: .; V: TRBV19
DNA: TGTGCCAGCAGTGCAAACCGGGACCACTATGGCTACACCTTC; CDR3: CASSANRDHYGYTF; size: .; J: TRBJ1-2; D: .; V: TRBV6-1
DNA: TGTGCCAGCAGCCTTCTGGATGTGAACACTGAAGCTTTCTTT; CDR3: CASSLLDVNTEAFF; size: .; J: TRBJ1-1; D: .; V: TRBV7-8
DNA: TGTGCCAGCAGTTACTCGATGACTGGGGTTGTCACTGAAGCTTTCTTT; CDR3: CASSYSMTGVVTEAFF; size: .; J: TRBJ1-1; D: .; V: TRBV6-5
DNA: TGTGCCAGCAGCCAACCGGGACTTGACTCTGGAAACACCATATATTTT; CDR3: CASSQPGLDSGNTIYF; size: .; J: TRBJ1-3; D: .; V: TRBV5-4
DNA: TGTGCCAGCAGTTACAGAGGTGTAGATGGCTACACCTTC; CDR3: CASSYRGVDGYTF; size: .; J: TRBJ1-2; D: .; V: TRBV6-6
DNA: TGTGCCAGCAGCTTAGGTGGGACAGGGATCCACGAGCAGTACTTC; CDR3: CASSLGGTGIHEQYF; size: .; J: TRBJ2-7; D: TRBD1; V: TRBV11-3
DNA: TGTGCCTGGAGTCAGGGTTCGGGTAGCAATCAGCCCCAGCATTTT; CDR3: CAWSQGSGSNQPQHF; size: .; J: TRBJ1-5; D: .; V: TRBV30
DNA: TGTGCCATCAGAACCGGGTCGATTTATGGCTACACCTTC; CDR3: CAIRTGSIYGYTF; size: .; J: TRBJ1-2; D: .; V: TRBV10-3
DNA: TGTGCCAGCAGCTTCCGGGACTCGGGGACGCAATTT; CDR3: CASSFRDSGTQF; size: .; J: TRBJ1-1; D: .; V: TRBV5-6
DNA: TGTGCCAGCAGCTTAGATCTTCCTAGCGGGGGCTCCTACAATGAGCAGTTCTTC; CDR3: CASSLDLPSGGSYNEQFF; size: .; J: TRBJ2-1; D: TRBD2; V: TRBV11-2
DNA: TGCGCCAGCAGCTTGGGCCAGCGGGGGATAGATACGCAGTATTTT; CDR3: CASSLGQRGIDTQYF; size: .; J: TRBJ2-3; D: TRBD2; V: TRBV5-1
DNA: TGTGCCAGCAGCCTGGGGGGGGCTAATGAAAAACTGTTTTTT; CDR3: CASSLGGANEKLFF; size: .; J: TRBJ1-4; D: .; V: TRBV28
DNA: TGTGCCAGCAGCTCCCCCGGGACCGCCGGTGCCGGGGAGCTGTTTTTT; CDR3: CASSSPGTAGAGELFF; size: .; J: TRBJ2-2; D: .; V: TRBV13